A selection of T cell receptor beta chains follows, all from one sample in a study of shared clonotypes between healthy human individuals. Measured with immunoSEQ multiplex PCR; TCRdb has only the in-frame clones, and not every one. The sample has roughly 500,000 clones, around four fifths seen once. Sequencing was performed on PBMCs. All receptors come from a middle-aged woman in good health. Some clones in this sample may be carry-over from other donors' samples. Each CDR3 is given with its conserved first and last residue. A D gene is named only where the DNA matches it firmly. Clone size is stated in some rows and not others, as once, few, many or a class when expanded.

D gene,V gene,clone size,J gene,CDR3 protein,CDR3 DNA
-,TRBV20-1,-,TRBJ2-7,CSARTAYEQYF,TGCAGTGCTCGGACAGCCTACGAGCAGTACTTC
TRBD2,TRBV10-3,-,TRBJ2-3,CAISESPSGSRPDTQYF,TGTGCCATCAGTGAGTCACCTAGCGGGAGCCGCCCAGATACGCAGTATTTT
-,TRBV5-1,once,TRBJ1-1,CASGFTGPPMNTEAFF,TGCGCCAGCGGGTTTACGGGCCCGCCCATGAACACTGAAGCTTTCTTT
TRBD1,TRBV9,-,TRBJ2-2,CASSARNNRGNTGELFF,TGTGCCAGCAGCGCCCGAAACAACAGGGGGAACACCGGGGAGCTGTTTTTT
-,TRBV7-2,-,TRBJ2-3,CASSLASFPDTQYF,TGTGCCAGCAGCTTAGCCTCTTTTCCAGATACGCAGTATTTT
TRBD1,TRBV4-1,-,TRBJ1-5,CASSQSPPDRVNQPQHF,TGCGCCAGCAGCCAAAGTCCCCCGGACAGGGTCAATCAGCCCCAGCATTTT
TRBD1,TRBV11-2,-,TRBJ1-4,CASSRGRDRAREKLFF,TGTGCCAGCAGCCGGGGCCGGGACAGGGCAAGAGAAAAACTGTTTTTT
-,TRBV28,few,TRBJ1-1,CASSSNWIGVANTEAFF,TGTGCCAGCAGTTCGAACTGGATAGGGGTGGCGAACACTGAAGCTTTCTTT
-,TRBV28,-,TRBJ1-5,CASSLPGQYSNQPQHF,TGTGCCAGCAGCCTCCCCGGGCAGTATAGCAATCAGCCCCAGCATTTT
-,TRBV19,-,TRBJ2-7,CASRRTKDYEQYF,TGTGCCAGTAGACGGACTAAAGACTACGAGCAGTACTTC
-,TRBV15,-,TRBJ1-5,CATSRDWGQPQHF,TGTGCCACCAGCAGAGATTGGGGTCAGCCCCAGCATTTT
-,TRBV9,few,TRBJ2-2,CASSVGSPPTGELFF,TGTGCCAGCAGCGTGGGGAGTCCCCCGACCGGGGAGCTGTTTTTT
-,TRBV15,-,TRBJ2-5,CATSGPDQVGETQYF,TGTGCCACCAGCGGACCGGACCAAGTGGGAGAGACCCAGTACTTC
-,TRBV19,-,TRBJ2-3,CASSTQGSTDTQYF,TGTGCCAGTAGTACCCAGGGGAGCACAGATACGCAGTATTTT
-,TRBV4-2,-,TRBJ2-6,CASSQSATGANVLTF,TGTGCCAGCAGCCAATCGGCTACGGGGGCCAACGTCCTGACTTTC
-,TRBV28,-,TRBJ1-2,CASRFIGQNYGYTF,TGTGCCAGCAGGTTCATCGGGCAGAACTATGGCTACACCTTC
-,TRBV7-9,-,TRBJ1-4,CASSEISGAQGKLFF,TGTGCCAGCAGCGAAATTTCAGGGGCCCAAGGAAAACTGTTTTTT
-,TRBV27,-,TRBJ1-2,CASSPYSNYGYTF,TGTGCCAGCAGTCCTTACTCTAACTATGGCTACACCTTC
-,TRBV11-2,-,TRBJ2-7,CASSWARGRGYEQYF,TGTGCCAGCAGCTGGGCGAGGGGGAGAGGTTACGAGCAGTACTTC
-,TRBV9,once,TRBJ1-1,CASSVGGTQNTEAFF,TGTGCCAGCAGCGTAGGGGGGACCCAGAACACTGAAGCTTTCTTT